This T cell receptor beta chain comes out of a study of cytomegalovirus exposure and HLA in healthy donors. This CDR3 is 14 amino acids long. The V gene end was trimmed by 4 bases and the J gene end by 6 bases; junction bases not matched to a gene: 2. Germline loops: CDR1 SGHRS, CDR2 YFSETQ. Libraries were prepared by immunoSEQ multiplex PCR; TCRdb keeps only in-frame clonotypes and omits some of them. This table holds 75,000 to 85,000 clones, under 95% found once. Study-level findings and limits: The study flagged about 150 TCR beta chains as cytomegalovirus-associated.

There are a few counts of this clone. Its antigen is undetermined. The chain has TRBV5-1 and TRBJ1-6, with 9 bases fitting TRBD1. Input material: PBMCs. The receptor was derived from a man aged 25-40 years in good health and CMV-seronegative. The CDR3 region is CASSGGQGNSPLHF. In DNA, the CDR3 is TGCGCCAGCAGCGGGGGACAGGGTAATTCACCCCTCCACTTT. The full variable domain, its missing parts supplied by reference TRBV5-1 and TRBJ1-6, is KAGVTQTPRYLIKTRGQQVTLSCSPISGHRSVSWYQQTPGQGLQFLFEYFSETQRNKGNFPGRFSGRQFSNSRSEMNVSTLELGDSALYLCASSGGQGNSPLHFGNGTRLTVT.